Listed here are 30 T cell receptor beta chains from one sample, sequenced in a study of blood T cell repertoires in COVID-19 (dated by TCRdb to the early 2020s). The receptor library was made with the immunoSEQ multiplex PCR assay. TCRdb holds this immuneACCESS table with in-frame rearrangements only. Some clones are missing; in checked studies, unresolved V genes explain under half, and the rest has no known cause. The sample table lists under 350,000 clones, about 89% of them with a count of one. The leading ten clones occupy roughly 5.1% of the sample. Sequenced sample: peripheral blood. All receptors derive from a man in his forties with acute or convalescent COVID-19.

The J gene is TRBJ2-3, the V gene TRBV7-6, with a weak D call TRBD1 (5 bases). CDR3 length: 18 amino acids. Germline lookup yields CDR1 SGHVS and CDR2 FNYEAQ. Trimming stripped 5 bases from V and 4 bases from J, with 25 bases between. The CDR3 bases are TGTGCCAGCAGCCTCCCCCAGGGCTTGAGTGGTTGGGCAGATACGCAGTATTTT. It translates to CASSLPQGLSGWADTQYF.

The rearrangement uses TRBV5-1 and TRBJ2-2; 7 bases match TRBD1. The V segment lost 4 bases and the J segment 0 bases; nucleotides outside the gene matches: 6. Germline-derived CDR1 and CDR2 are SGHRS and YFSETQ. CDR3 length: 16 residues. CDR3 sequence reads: CASSRGQVANTGELFF. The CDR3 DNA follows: TGCGCCAGCAGCCGTGGACAGGTCGCGAACACCGGGGAGCTGTTTTTT.

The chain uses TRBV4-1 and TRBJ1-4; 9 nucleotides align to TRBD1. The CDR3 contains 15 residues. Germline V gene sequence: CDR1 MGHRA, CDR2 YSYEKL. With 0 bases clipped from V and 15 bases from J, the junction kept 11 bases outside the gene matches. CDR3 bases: TGCGCCAGCAGCCAAGATCGAGGACAGGGGTTTGTAGTGTTTTTT. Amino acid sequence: CASSQDRGQGFVVFF.

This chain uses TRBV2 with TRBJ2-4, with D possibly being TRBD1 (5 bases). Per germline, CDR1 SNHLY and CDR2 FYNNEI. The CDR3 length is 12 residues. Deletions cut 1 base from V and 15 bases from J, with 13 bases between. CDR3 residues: CASSEEGLSRYF. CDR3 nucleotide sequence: TGTGCCAGCAGTGAAGAGGGGCTCTCCCGGTACTTC.

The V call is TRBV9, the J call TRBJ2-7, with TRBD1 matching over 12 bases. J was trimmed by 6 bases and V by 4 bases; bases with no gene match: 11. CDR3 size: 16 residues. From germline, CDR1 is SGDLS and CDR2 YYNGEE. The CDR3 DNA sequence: TGTGCCAGCAGCCCAGGGACAGGGGGCGTGATCGGCGAGCAGTACTTC. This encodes CASSPGTGGVIGEQYF.

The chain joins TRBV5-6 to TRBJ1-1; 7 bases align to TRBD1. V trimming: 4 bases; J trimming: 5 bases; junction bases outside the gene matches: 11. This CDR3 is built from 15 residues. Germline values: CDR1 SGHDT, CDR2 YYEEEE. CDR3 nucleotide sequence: TGTGCCAGCAGCGAAGTACAGGGGACGCGGACTGAAGCTTTCTTT. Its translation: CASSEVQGTRTEAFF.

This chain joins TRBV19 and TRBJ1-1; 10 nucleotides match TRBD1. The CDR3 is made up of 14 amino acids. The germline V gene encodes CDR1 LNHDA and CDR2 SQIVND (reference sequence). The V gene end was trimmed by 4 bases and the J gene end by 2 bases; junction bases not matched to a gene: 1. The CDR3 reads CASSRQGANTEAFF. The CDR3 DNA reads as TGTGCCAGTAGTAGACAGGGGGCCAACACTGAAGCTTTCTTT.

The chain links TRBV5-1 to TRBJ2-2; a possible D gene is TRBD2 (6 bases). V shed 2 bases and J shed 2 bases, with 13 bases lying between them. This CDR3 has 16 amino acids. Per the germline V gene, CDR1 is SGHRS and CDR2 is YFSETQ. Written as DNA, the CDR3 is TGCGCCAGCAGCTTCTTGGGCGGGGCTAACACCGGGGAGCTGTTTTTT. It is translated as CASSFLGGANTGELFF.

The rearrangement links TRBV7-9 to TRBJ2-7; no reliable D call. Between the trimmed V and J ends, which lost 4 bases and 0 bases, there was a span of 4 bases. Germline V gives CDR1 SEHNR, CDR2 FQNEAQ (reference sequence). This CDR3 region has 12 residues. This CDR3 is CASSSFSYEQYF. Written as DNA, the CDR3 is TGTGCCAGCAGCTCGTTCTCCTACGAGCAGTACTTC.

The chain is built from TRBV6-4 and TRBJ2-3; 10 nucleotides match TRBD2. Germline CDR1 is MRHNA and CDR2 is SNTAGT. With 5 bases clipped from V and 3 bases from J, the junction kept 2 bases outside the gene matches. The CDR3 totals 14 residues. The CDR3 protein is CASSSGGATDTQYF. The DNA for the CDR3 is TGTGCCAGCAGTAGCGGGGGGGCGACAGATACGCAGTATTTT.

CDR3 sequence: CASSLGQTGNTIYF. CDR3 nucleotides: TGTGCCAGCAGCTTGGGACAAACGGGGAACACCATATATTTT. The rearrangement uses TRBV11-2 and TRBJ1-3; a weak D match, TRBD1 (6 bases). V was trimmed by 3 bases and J by 7 bases, leaving 13 bases between them. The CDR3 contains 14 residues. Looked up from germline, CDR1 is SGHAT and CDR2 is FQNNGV.

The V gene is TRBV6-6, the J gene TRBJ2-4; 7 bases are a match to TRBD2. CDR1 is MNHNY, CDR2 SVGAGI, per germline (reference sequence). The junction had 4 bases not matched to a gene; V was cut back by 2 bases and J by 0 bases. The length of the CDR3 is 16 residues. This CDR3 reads CASSYPWGGAKNIQYF. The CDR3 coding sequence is TGTGCCAGCAGTTACCCTTGGGGGGGAGCCAAAAACATTCAGTACTTC.

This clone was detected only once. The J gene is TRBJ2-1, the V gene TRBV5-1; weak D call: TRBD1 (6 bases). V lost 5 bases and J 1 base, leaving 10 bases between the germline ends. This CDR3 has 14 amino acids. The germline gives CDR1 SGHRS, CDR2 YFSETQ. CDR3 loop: CASRSQGSYNEQFF. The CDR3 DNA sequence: TGCGCCAGCAGGAGTCAGGGGTCCTACAATGAGCAGTTCTTC.

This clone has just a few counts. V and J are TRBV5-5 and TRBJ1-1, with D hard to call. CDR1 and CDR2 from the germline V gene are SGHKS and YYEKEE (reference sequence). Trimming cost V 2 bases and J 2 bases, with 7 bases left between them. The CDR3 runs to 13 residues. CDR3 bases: TGTGCCAGCAGCTTTGGAGCTAACACTGAAGCTTTCTTT. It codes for CASSFGANTEAFF.

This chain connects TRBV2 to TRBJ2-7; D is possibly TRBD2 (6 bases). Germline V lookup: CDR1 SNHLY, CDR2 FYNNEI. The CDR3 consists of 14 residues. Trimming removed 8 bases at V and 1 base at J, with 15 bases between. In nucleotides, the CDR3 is TGTGCCAGCTCTGGGGGGAGCCGGTCCTACGAGCAGTACTTC. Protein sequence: CASSGGSRSYEQYF.

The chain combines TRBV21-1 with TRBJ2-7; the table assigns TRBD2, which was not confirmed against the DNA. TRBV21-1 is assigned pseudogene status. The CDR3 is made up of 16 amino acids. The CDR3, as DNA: TGTGCCAGCAGCCAAAGGACTAGCGGGGGAATAGGCGAGCAGTACTTC. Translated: CASSQRTSGGIGEQYF.

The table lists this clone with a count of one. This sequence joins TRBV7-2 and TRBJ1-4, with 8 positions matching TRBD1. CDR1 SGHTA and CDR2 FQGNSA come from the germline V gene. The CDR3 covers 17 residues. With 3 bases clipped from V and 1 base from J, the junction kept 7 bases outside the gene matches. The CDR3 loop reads CASSFKDRALTNEKLFF. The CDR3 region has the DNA TGTGCCAGCAGCTTCAAGGACAGGGCTTTAACTAATGAAAAACTGTTTTTT. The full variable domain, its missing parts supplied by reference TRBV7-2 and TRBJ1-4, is GAGVSQSPSNKVTEKGKDVELRCDPISGHTALYWYRQSLGQGLEFLIYFQGNSAPDKSGLPSDRFSAERTGGSVSTLTIQRTQQEDSAVYLCASSFKDRALTNEKLFFGSGTQLSVL.

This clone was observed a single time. The CDR3 sequence: CASSPATGKQFF. For the CDR3, the DNA is TGTGCCAGCTCACCAGCTACAGGGAAGCAGTTCTTC. The chain couples TRBV18 to TRBJ2-1; TRBD1 is a possible D gene (6 bases). Germline V CDR1 and CDR2: KGHSH, LQKENI. Trimming pared 2 bases from V and 11 bases from J, leaving 10 bases between. CDR3 length: 12 residues.

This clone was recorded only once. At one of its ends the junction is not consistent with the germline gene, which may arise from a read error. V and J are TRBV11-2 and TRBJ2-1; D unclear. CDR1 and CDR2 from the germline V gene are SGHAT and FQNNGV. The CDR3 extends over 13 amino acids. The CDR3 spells CASSYSSHNEQFF. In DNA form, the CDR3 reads TGTGCCAGCAGCTATAGCTCCCACAATGAGCAGTTCTTC.

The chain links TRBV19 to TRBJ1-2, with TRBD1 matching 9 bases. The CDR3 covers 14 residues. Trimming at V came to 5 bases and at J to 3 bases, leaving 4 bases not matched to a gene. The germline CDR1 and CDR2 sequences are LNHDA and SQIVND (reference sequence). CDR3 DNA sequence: TGTGCCAGTAGTTTTCGGACAGGGGACTATGGCTACACCTTC. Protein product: CASSFRTGDYGYTF.

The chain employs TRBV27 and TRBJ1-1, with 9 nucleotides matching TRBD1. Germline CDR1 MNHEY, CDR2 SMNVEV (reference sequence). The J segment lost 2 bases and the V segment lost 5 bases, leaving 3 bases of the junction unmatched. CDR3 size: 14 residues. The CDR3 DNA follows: TGTGCCAGCAGTCGGACAGGGGCAAACACTGAAGCTTTCTTT. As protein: CASSRTGANTEAFF.

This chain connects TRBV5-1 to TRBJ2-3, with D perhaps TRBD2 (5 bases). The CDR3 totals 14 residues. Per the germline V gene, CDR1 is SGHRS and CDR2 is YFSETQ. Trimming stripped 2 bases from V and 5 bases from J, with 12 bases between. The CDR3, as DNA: TGCGCCAGCAGCTTTCGGGAAGAGGGAGATACGCAGTATTTT. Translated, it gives CASSFREEGDTQYF.

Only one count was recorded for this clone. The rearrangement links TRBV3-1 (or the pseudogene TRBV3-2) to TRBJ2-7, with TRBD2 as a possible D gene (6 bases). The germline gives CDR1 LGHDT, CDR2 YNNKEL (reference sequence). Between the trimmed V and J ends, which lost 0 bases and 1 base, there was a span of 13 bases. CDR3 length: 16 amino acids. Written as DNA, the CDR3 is TGTGCCAGCAGCCAAGACTTAGCGGAGGAGTCCTACGAGCAGTACTTC. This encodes CASSQDLAEESYEQYF.

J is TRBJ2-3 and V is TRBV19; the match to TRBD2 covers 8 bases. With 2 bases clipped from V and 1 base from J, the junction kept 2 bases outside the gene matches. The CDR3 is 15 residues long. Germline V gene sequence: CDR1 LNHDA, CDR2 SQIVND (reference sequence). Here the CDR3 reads CASSIRRGGTDTQYF. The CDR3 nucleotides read TGTGCCAGTAGTATACGGCGGGGGGGCACAGATACGCAGTATTTT.

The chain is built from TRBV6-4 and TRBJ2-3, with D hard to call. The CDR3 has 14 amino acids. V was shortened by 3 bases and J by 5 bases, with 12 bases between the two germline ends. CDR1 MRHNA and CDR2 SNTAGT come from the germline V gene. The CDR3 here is CASSEETLRDTQYF. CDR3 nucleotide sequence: TGTGCCAGCAGTGAGGAGACCCTACGAGATACGCAGTATTTT.

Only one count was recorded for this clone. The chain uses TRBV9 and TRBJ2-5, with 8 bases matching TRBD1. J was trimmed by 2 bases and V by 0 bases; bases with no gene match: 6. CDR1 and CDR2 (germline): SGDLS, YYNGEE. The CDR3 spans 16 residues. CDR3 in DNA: TGTGCCAGCAGCGTAGCCGGCAGGGGGCCTCAAGAGACCCAGTACTTC. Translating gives CASSVAGRGPQETQYF.

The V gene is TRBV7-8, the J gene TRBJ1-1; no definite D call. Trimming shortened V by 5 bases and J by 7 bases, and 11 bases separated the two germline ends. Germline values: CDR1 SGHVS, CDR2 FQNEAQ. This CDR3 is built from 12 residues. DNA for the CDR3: TGTGCCAGCAGCCTAGACTCAAATGAAGCTTTCTTT. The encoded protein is CASSLDSNEAFF. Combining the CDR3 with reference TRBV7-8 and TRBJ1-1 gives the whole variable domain GAGVSQSPRYKVAKRGQDVALRCDPISGHVSLFWYQQALGQGPEFLTYFQNEAQLDKSGLPSDRFFAERPEGSVSTLKIQRTQQEDSAVYLCASSLDSNEAFFGQGTRLTVV.

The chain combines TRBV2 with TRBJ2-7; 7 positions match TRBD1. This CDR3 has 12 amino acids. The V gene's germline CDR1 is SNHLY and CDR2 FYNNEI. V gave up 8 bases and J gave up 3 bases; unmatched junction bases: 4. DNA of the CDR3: TGTGCCAGCCGAGACAGGGTCTACGAGCAGTACTTC. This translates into CASRDRVYEQYF.

CDR3 nucleotides: TGTGCCAGCAGGCAGACATTTCCAAATTCACCCCTCCACTTT. Protein sequence: CASRQTFPNSPLHF. The genes are TRBV6-5 and TRBJ1-6; D unclear. Germline-derived CDR1 and CDR2 are MNHEY and SVGAGI. The V gene lost 6 bases and the J gene lost 7 bases, with 13 bases spanning the gap. This CDR3 region has 14 residues.

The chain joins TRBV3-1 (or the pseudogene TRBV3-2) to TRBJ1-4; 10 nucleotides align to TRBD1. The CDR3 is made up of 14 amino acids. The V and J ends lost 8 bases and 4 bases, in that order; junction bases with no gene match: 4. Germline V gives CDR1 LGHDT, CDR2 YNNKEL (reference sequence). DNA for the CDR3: TGTGCCAGCGCTCGGACAGGGGGTAATGAAAAACTGTTTTTT. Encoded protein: CASARTGGNEKLFF.